The 5 T cell receptor beta chains below all came from one sample that was sequenced in a study of shared clonotypes between healthy human individuals. The data were produced by immunoSEQ multiplex PCR, yet TCRdb's version contains in-frame clones alone and is incomplete. The sample has about a million clones, under 80% seen once. Sequencing input: memory CD4+ T cells sorted from blood. The subset here: CD45RA-negative fraction. Receptors were obtained from a man younger than 30 in good health.

The rearrangement links TRBV2 to TRBJ2-3; D is ambiguous. The V end lost 4 bases, the J end lost 7 bases, and 9 bases lay between the germline ends. CDR1 is SNHLY and CDR2 is FYNNEI in the germline V gene. The length of the CDR3 is 12 residues. The CDR3, as DNA: TGTGCCAGCAGTGCCTCTAGGAATACGCAGTATTTT. This translates into CASSASRNTQYF.

Worth noting for this clone: Distinct nucleotide sequences in the sample also encode this CDR3. The chain combines TRBV6-1 with TRBJ2-1; the D is unclear. This CDR3 is built from 11 residues. V gave up 5 bases and J gave up 6 bases, with 5 bases separating them. Germline V gene lookup returns CDR1 MNHNS and CDR2 SASEGT. The CDR3, as DNA: TGTGCCAGCAGTCGCGGCAATGAGCAGTTCTTC. Residues: CASSRGNEQFF.

V usage is TRBV10-3 and J usage is TRBJ1-5; the D is unclear. CDR1 and CDR2 (germline): ENHRY, SYGVKD. V was shortened by 2 bases and J by 9 bases, with 8 bases between the two germline ends. CDR3 length: 12 amino acids. The CDR3 region is CAISEMVGPQHF. The CDR3 coding sequence is TGTGCCATCAGTGAGATGGTCGGGCCCCAGCATTTT.

The chain recombines TRBV28 with TRBJ1-2; D gene ambiguous. This CDR3 is built from 13 residues. V was pared by 6 bases and J by 2 bases, with 10 bases between. CDR1 is MDHEN, CDR2 SYDVKM, per germline. The CDR3 is CASRATKNYGYTF. CDR3 coding DNA: TGTGCCAGCAGGGCGACAAAGAACTATGGCTACACCTTC.

CDR3 amino acids: CASSPGLHNTEAFF. The CDR3 region has the DNA TGTGCCAGCAGCCCGGGTCTACACAACACTGAAGCTTTCTTT. This chain links TRBV5-6 with TRBJ1-1; D gene unclear. The germline gives CDR1 SGHDT, CDR2 YYEEEE. Trimming took 4 bases from V and 2 from J, leaving 12 bases between them. The CDR3 is 14 residues long.